The 2 T cell receptor beta chains in this list originate from one sample, sequenced in a study of cytomegalovirus exposure and HLA in healthy donors. PCR was performed using 60 Vbeta and 13 Jbeta primers. Here immunoSEQ multiplex PCR was the method, and the copy in TCRdb shows in-frame clones only, minus some. The sample data list roughly 69,000 clones. The specimen was PBMCs. The receptors originated from a woman younger than 45 in good health and CMV-seronegative.

The V and J genes are TRBV27 and TRBJ2-1, with D maybe TRBD2 (5 bases). The germline V gene encodes CDR1 MNHEY and CDR2 SMNVEV (reference sequence). Trimming removed 4 bases at V and 6 bases at J, with 10 bases between. The CDR3 length is 13 residues. Here the CDR3 reads CASSYDYSNEQFF. DNA of the CDR3: TGTGCCAGCAGTTATGACTACTCCAATGAGCAGTTCTTC.

In DNA, the CDR3 is TGCAGTGCTAGCGGAGGGTATTCCCTCCACTTT. Protein sequence: CSASGGYSLHF. The rearrangement uses TRBV20-1 and TRBJ1-6; no definite D call. Trimming stripped 3 bases from V and 14 bases from J, with 11 bases between. CDR1 and CDR2 (germline): DFQATT, SNEGSKA (reference sequence). This CDR3 is 11 amino acids long.